A selection of T cell receptor beta chains follows, all from one sample in a study of response to subunit inactivated influenza vaccine. Via MiXCR, TCRdb re-called the RT-PCR reads, giving one row per CDR3 protein. The sample has 500,000 to 750,000 distinct CDR3 sequences; 12% to 15% are singletons. The starting material was PBMCs from blood, obtained 11 to 12 days after vaccination. These TCRs come from a man aged 45-60 years who received an inactivated influenza vaccine. Each CDR3 is given with its conserved first and last residue. The D gene is left open where the match is weak. The size field is filled for only some rows; it gives once, few, many or a size class.

v_call: TRBV10-3
d_call: TRBD1
j_call: TRBJ1-4
clone_size: few
cdr3_nt: TGTGCCATCAGATCCGGGACAGCTAATGAAAAACTGTTTTTT
cdr3_aa: CAIRSGTANEKLFF

v_call: TRBV2
d_call: -
j_call: TRBJ2-1
clone_size: many
cdr3_nt: TGTGCCAGCAGTCCCCGGTCGGGCTCCTACAATGAGCAGTTCTTC
cdr3_aa: CASSPRSGSYNEQFF

v_call: TRBV15
d_call: -
j_call: TRBJ1-5
clone_size: many
cdr3_nt: TGTGCCACCAGCAACACCGGGACACCGGGTTGGGCCCAGCATTTT
cdr3_aa: CATSNTGTPGWAQHF

v_call: TRBV27
d_call: TRBD2
j_call: TRBJ2-3
clone_size: few
cdr3_nt: TGTGCCAGCAGCCTTACCCTAAGTAGCGGGAGCGGAGGAGGCACAGATACGCAGTATTTT
cdr3_aa: CASSLTLSSGSGGGTDTQYF

v_call: TRBV4-1
d_call: TRBD2
j_call: TRBJ2-1
clone_size: many
cdr3_nt: TGCGCCAGCAGCCAAGATCCCCCTAGGCGGGGGGCCTACAATGAGCAGTTCTTC
cdr3_aa: CASSQDPPRRGAYNEQFF

v_call: TRBV3-1
d_call: -
j_call: TRBJ1-1
clone_size: -
cdr3_nt: TGTGCCAGCAGCCAAGACAGGGTGAACACTGAAGCTTTCTTT
cdr3_aa: CASSQDRVNTEAFF

v_call: TRBV28
d_call: TRBD2
j_call: TRBJ2-1
clone_size: -
cdr3_nt: TGTGCCAGCAGTCCCCTAATTAGCGGGGGGGCGGGTGAGCAGTTCTTC
cdr3_aa: CASSPLISGGAGEQFF

v_call: TRBV5-1
d_call: TRBD1
j_call: TRBJ2-3
clone_size: few
cdr3_nt: TGCGCCAGCAGCTCGAATGGACAGGTGCTAGATACGCAGTATTTT
cdr3_aa: CASSSNGQVLDTQYF

v_call: TRBV12-3/TRBV12-4
d_call: TRBD2
j_call: TRBJ2-7
clone_size: few
cdr3_nt: TGTGCCAGCAGCATGGGACTAGCGGGAGTCTACGAGCAGTACTTC
cdr3_aa: CASSMGLAGVYEQYF

v_call: TRBV4-2
d_call: -
j_call: TRBJ2-7
clone_size: few
cdr3_nt: TGTGCCAGCAGCCAAGATGTGACTATCCAGGAGCAGTACTTC
cdr3_aa: CASSQDVTIQEQYF

v_call: TRBV30
d_call: -
j_call: TRBJ2-3
clone_size: -
cdr3_nt: TGTGCCTGGAGCGAAGGTCAGACTGGGCTTCATACGCAGTATTTT
cdr3_aa: CAWSEGQTGLHTQYF

v_call: TRBV4-1
d_call: TRBD1
j_call: TRBJ2-1
clone_size: -
cdr3_nt: TGCGCCAGCAGCCAAGAAACAGGGGGCTACAATGAGCAGTTCTTC
cdr3_aa: CASSQETGGYNEQFF

v_call: TRBV6-5
d_call: TRBD2
j_call: TRBJ2-1
clone_size: -
cdr3_nt: TGTGCCAGCAGCGGGGGGGAACCCTACAATGAGCAGTTCTTC
cdr3_aa: CASSGGEPYNEQFF

v_call: TRBV7-2
d_call: -
j_call: TRBJ2-4
clone_size: -
cdr3_nt: TGTGCCAGCAGCCCTCAGGGGTCTGACATTCAGTACTTC
cdr3_aa: CASSPQGSDIQYF

v_call: TRBV28
d_call: TRBD1
j_call: TRBJ2-5
clone_size: few
cdr3_nt: TGTGCCGGCAGGGGGCAGGAAGAGACCCAGTACTTC
cdr3_aa: CAGRGQEETQYF

v_call: TRBV5-6
d_call: TRBD2
j_call: TRBJ2-1
clone_size: -
cdr3_nt: TGTGCCAGCAGCGGGGGACTAGCGATTAATGAGCAGTTCTTC
cdr3_aa: CASSGGLAINEQFF